Following are 22 T cell receptor beta chains from one sample sequenced in a study of cytomegalovirus exposure and HLA in healthy donors. Primers included in the PCR were 60 Vbeta and 13 Jbeta primers. Sequenced by immunoSEQ multiplex PCR; TCRdb stores in-frame clones only, minus some. Altogether about 99,000 clones are present, approximately 72% being singletons, with the ten largest covering around 3.5%. The sequenced material came from PBMCs. The receptors stem from a woman between 50 and 59 years old in good health and CMV-seronegative.

In DNA, the CDR3 is TGTGCCAGCGGTCTGGAGCTTGGCGAGCAGTACTTC. It specifies CASGLELGEQYF. This rearrangement joins TRBV7-2 to TRBJ2-7; D is ambiguous. The CDR3 is 12 amino acids. The germline V gene encodes CDR1 SGHTA and CDR2 FQGNSA. Trimming pared 8 bases from V and 6 bases from J, leaving 14 bases between.

Of note for this clone: At one end, the junction sequence differs from germline, possibly due to a read error. V and J are TRBV11-2 and TRBJ2-1; 7 bases align to TRBD1. CDR1 is SGHAT and CDR2 is FQNNGV in the germline V gene. The CDR3 covers 11 residues. The CDR3 loop is CASSFGTDWIF. Here the CDR3 DNA reads TGTGCCAGCAGTTTCGGGACAGACTGGATCTTC.

The chain couples TRBV19 to TRBJ2-1; D may be TRBD2 (7 bases). The V end lost 3 bases, the J end lost 8 bases, and 17 bases lay between the germline ends. The CDR3 extends over 15 amino acids. Looked up from germline, CDR1 is LNHDA and CDR2 is SQIVND (reference sequence). In DNA form, the CDR3 reads TGTGCCAGTAGTATCCTCGGGCGGGGGCTGGATGAGCAGTTCTTC. Protein: CASSILGRGLDEQFF.

A word on this clone: Sequence at one end of the junction differs from germline and may be a read error. This chain links TRBV2 with TRBJ1-6; no definite D call. The germline V gene has CDR1 SNHLY and CDR2 FYNNEI. This CDR3 comprises 18 residues. CDR3 nucleotides: TGTGCCAGCAGACTCCGGGTCCCAAGAGGGCTGTATAATCCACCCCTCCACTTT. It codes for CASRLRVPRGLYNPPLHF.

Only a few counts were recorded for this clone. J is TRBJ2-1 and V is TRBV19; 7 nucleotides align to TRBD1. The CDR3 covers 16 residues. Germline V gene data show CDR1 as LNHDA and CDR2 as SQIVND (reference sequence). Losses at the gene ends were 3 bases for V and 8 bases for J; bases not matched to a gene: 13. DNA of the CDR3: TGTGCCAGTAGTATTACCAGGGGGAGTGTAGGGCATGAGCAGTTCTTC. Its translation: CASSITRGSVGHEQFF.

The chain uses TRBV28 and TRBJ1-4, with no clear D. V dropped 2 bases and J dropped 2 bases, with 6 bases sitting between them. CDR1 MDHEN and CDR2 SYDVKM come from the germline V gene. The CDR3 length is 14 residues. The chain's CDR3 is CASSLTHTNEKLFF. The CDR3 DNA reads TGTGCCAGCAGTTTAACACATACTAATGAAAAACTGTTTTTT.

The chain carries TRBV30 and TRBJ1-4, with D hard to call. Germline lookup yields CDR1 GTSNPN and CDR2 SVGIG (reference sequence). Trimming took off 2 bases at V and 8 bases at J, with 6 bases between the two ends. This CDR3 is built from 11 residues. CDR3 nucleotides: TGTGCCTGGAGTCTTTTAGAAAAACTGTTTTTT. Amino acid sequence: CAWSLLEKLFF.

The J gene is TRBJ1-2, the V gene TRBV29-1; TRBD1 agrees at 10 bases. CDR1 and CDR2 from the germline V gene are SQVTM and ANQGSEA. V was pared by 7 bases and J by 6 bases, with 2 bases of the junction left unmatched. There are 11 residues in the CDR3. The CDR3 loop reads CSAGTGDGYTF. Written as DNA, the CDR3 is TGCAGCGCCGGGACAGGGGATGGCTACACCTTC.

This chain links TRBV27 with TRBJ1-5; D remains unclear. Germline lookup yields CDR1 MNHEY and CDR2 SMNVEV (reference sequence). The ends were cut back, 5 bases at V and 7 bases at J, with 12 bases in the middle. This CDR3 contains 13 residues. CDR3 loop: CASSPRWEQPQHF. The CDR3 bases are TGTGCCAGCAGTCCGCGGTGGGAGCAGCCCCAGCATTTT.

This chain connects TRBV6-6 to TRBJ2-5; the match to TRBD2 covers 12 bases. The CDR3 runs 15 residues. Per the germline V gene, CDR1 is MNHNY and CDR2 is SVGAGI (reference sequence). J gave up 2 bases and V 7 bases, and 5 bases lay outside the gene matches. The CDR3 DNA reads as TGTGCCAGCAAAGGACTAGCGGGACTTCAAGAGACCCAGTACTTC. This sequence encodes CASKGLAGLQETQYF.

The genes are TRBV7-2 and TRBJ2-2; 14 bases match TRBD2. CDR3 size: 19 residues. From germline, CDR1 is SGHTA and CDR2 FQGNSA. V lost 3 bases and J lost 4; bases outside the gene matches: 10. In DNA, the CDR3 is TGTGCCAGCAGCTTGCTGACTAGCGGGAGGGCTCGGGGCACCGGGGAGCTGTTTTTT. Its translation is CASSLLTSGRARGTGELFF.

This chain links TRBV16 with TRBJ2-7, with D possibly being TRBD2 (5 bases). Germline CDR1 reads KGHSY; CDR2 reads FQNENV. Trimming stripped 0 bases from V and 3 bases from J, with 15 bases between. The CDR3 is 16 residues long. CDR3 sequence (DNA): TGTGCCAGCAGCCAATCACAATCGGGATTGAGCTACGAGCAGTACTTC. The encoded protein is CASSQSQSGLSYEQYF. Full variable domain (missing parts from reference TRBV16 and TRBJ2-7): GEEVAQTPKHLVRGEGQKAKLYCAPIKGHSYVFWYQQVLKNEFKFLISFQNENVFDETGMPKERFSAKCLPNSPCSLEIQATKLEDSAVYFCASSQSQSGLSYEQYFGPGTRLTVT.

This sequence joins TRBV19 and TRBJ1-1, with 7 bases matching TRBD1. V gave up 1 base and J gave up 7 bases; unmatched junction bases: 3. Germline-derived CDR1 and CDR2 are LNHDA and SQIVND (reference sequence). The CDR3 length is 13 residues. The CDR3 here is CASSIGNRGEAFF. CDR3 sequence (DNA): TGTGCCAGTAGTATAGGAAACAGGGGTGAAGCTTTCTTT.

CDR3 in amino acids: CAISGQGNTEAFF. Written as DNA, the CDR3 is TGTGCCATCAGCGGACAGGGTAACACTGAAGCTTTCTTT. The genes are TRBV10-3 and TRBJ1-1; 8 positions match TRBD1. The CDR3 loop spans 13 amino acids. The V gene end was trimmed by 6 bases and the J gene end by 2 bases; junction bases not matched to a gene: 2. Per germline, CDR1 ENHRY and CDR2 SYGVKD.

This chain joins TRBV12-5 and TRBJ1-4; D unclear. Germline V CDR1 and CDR2: LGHNT, FRNRAP. CDR3 length equals 14 residues. Trimming removed 5 bases at V and 0 bases at J, with 7 bases between. CDR3 residues: CASGPVATNEKLFF. CDR3 coding DNA: TGTGCTAGTGGTCCGGTTGCAACTAATGAAAAACTGTTTTTT.

The chain carries TRBV7-2 and TRBJ1-5, with D perhaps matching TRBD1 (6 bases). CDR3 length equals 15 residues. Germline CDR1 is SGHTA and CDR2 is FQGNSA. V dropped 5 bases and J dropped 7 bases, with 18 bases sitting between them. The CDR3 spells CASSPLGASGQPQHF. In DNA, the CDR3 is TGTGCCAGCAGCCCTTTGGGGGCCTCCGGACAGCCCCAGCATTTT. The whole variable domain, remainder taken from reference TRBV7-2 and TRBJ1-5, is GAGVSQSPSNKVTEKGKDVELRCDPISGHTALYWYRQSLGQGLEFLIYFQGNSAPDKSGLPSDRFSAERTGGSVSTLTIQRTQQEDSAVYLCASSPLGASGQPQHFGDGTRLSIL.

The chain links TRBV30 to TRBJ2-3, with TRBD2 matching 9 bases. This CDR3 spans 15 amino acids. Germline V gives CDR1 GTSNPN, CDR2 SVGIG (reference sequence). V lost 0 bases, J lost 5 bases, and 6 bases stayed unmatched. CDR3 DNA sequence: TGTGCCTGGAGTGTACAGGCGGGGGGGTTAGATACGCAGTATTTT. Protein sequence: CAWSVQAGGLDTQYF.

The V and J genes are TRBV19 and TRBJ2-2; 7 bases agree with TRBD1. Germline V gene data show CDR1 as LNHDA and CDR2 as SQIVND (reference sequence). This CDR3 comprises 13 residues. V shed 10 bases and J 7 bases; nucleotides not matched to a gene: 9. The CDR3 DNA reads TGTGCCACCCAGGGGGTGCGGAGCGGGGAGCTGTTTTTT. Translation: CATQGVRSGELFF.

The rearrangement links TRBV7-9 to TRBJ1-3; tentative D call: TRBD1 (6 bases). Trimming left V 2 bases short and J 0 bases short, with 11 bases between. Looked up from germline, CDR1 is SEHNR and CDR2 is FQNEAQ (reference sequence). The CDR3 extends over 16 amino acids. The CDR3 DNA reads TGTGCCAGCAGCTTATTCGGACAGCTCTCTGGAAACACCATATATTTT. This gives the protein CASSLFGQLSGNTIYF.

The chain has TRBV11-2 and TRBJ2-5, with no clear D. Germline V gene lookup returns CDR1 SGHAT and CDR2 FQNNGV. Trimming left V 3 bases short and J 3 bases short, with 8 bases between. CDR3 length: 13 residues. CDR3 nucleotides: TGTGCCAGCAGCTTCGGCGGAGAAGAGACCCAGTACTTC. Its translation is CASSFGGEETQYF. The entire variable domain, with the rest obtained from reference TRBV11-2 and TRBJ2-5, is as follows: EAGVAQSPRYKIIEKRQSVAFWCNPISGHATLYWYQQILGQGPKLLIQFQNNGVVDDSQLPKDRFSAERLKGVDSTLKIQPAKLEDSAVYLCASSFGGEETQYFGPGTRLLVL.

The table lists this clone with a few counts. This sequence joins TRBV6-6 and TRBJ1-4; 8 bases map to TRBD1. V lost 5 bases and J lost 11; bases outside the gene matches: 10. The CDR3 is 14 residues long. Germline V gene sequence: CDR1 MNHNY, CDR2 SVGAGI (reference sequence). CDR3 protein: CASSKQGETEKLFF. CDR3 coding DNA: TGTGCCAGCAGTAAACAGGGGGAGACTGAGAAACTGTTTTTT.

On this clone: This sample also contains other DNA sequences that code for the same CDR3. The chain couples TRBV7-9 to TRBJ2-5, with 10 positions matching TRBD2. Germline V CDR1 and CDR2: SEHNR, FQNEAQ (reference sequence). The CDR3 is 13 amino acids. Trimming took 5 bases from V and 13 from J; bases not matched to a gene: 10. The CDR3 is CASSGTSAQPGYF. CDR3 bases: TGTGCCAGCAGCGGGACTAGCGCACAGCCCGGGTACTTC.